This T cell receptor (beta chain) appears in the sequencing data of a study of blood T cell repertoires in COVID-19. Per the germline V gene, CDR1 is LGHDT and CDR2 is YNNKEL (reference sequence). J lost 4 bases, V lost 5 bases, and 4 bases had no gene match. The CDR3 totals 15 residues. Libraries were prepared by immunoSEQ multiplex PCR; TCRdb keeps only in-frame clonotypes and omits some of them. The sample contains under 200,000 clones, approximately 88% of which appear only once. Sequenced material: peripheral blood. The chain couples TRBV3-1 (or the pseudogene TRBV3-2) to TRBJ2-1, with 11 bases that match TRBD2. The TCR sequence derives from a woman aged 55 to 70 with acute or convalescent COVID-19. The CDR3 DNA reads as TGTGCCAGCAGCAGACTAGCGGGGAGTTACAATGAGCAGTTCTTC. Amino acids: CASSRLAGSYNEQFF.